This TCR beta chain was retrieved from a study of T cells after yellow fever vaccination. Study-level points and caveats: Abundant clonotypes from the bulk population could get into FACS-sorted repertoires as contaminants. Relatively few clonotypes were ones that appeared in both CD4 and CD8 compartments.

TCRdb reprocessed the 5' RACE reads with MiXCR, giving one entry per CDR3 protein. The data contain about 220,000 distinct CDR3 sequences, around 3.1% of them singletons. This clonotype has at least ten counts. Its antigen is as yet unknown. The CDR3 length is 13 residues. Deletions cut 4 bases from V and 7 bases from J, with 12 bases between. Per germline, CDR1 SGHRS and CDR2 YFSETQ. The source material was CD4+ T cells sorted from PBMCs, sampled 10 days after the yellow fever booster vaccination. V and J are TRBV5-1 and TRBJ2-4; D perhaps matches TRBD2 (5 bases). The TCR comes from a man aged 18 to 30 who received the YFV17D yellow fever vaccine. CDR3 DNA sequence: TGCGCCAGCAGCCCGGACTTCGGGAACATTCAGTACTTC. Protein: CASSPDFGNIQYF.